The following is a T cell receptor (beta chain) sequence with its context. This specimen comes from a study of blood T cell repertoires in COVID-19. Study-level background: Acute and convalescent COVID-19 specimens originated in the United States, Italy and Spain. Sources were T cells, B-cell-depleted T cells, or PBMCs; the material itself was cDNA or gDNA.

In the original workflow: Estimation of nucleated cell counts relied on the amplification of reference gene primers. Sequencing used immunoSEQ multiplex PCR; TCRdb keeps in-frame clones, though not all of them. D and trimming come from the DNA, and the V and J calls and clone size come from that table. The sample yields over 250,000 clones, about 90% seen once. CDR1 is MNHNS and CDR2 is SASEGT in the germline V gene. This CDR3 contains 16 residues. Deletions cut 6 bases from V and 0 bases from J, with 16 bases between. Sequences were obtained from peripheral blood. The chain employs TRBV6-1 and TRBJ2-3; tentative D call: TRBD2 (5 bases). This clonotype was sampled from a woman aged 50 to 65 with COVID-19, enrolled during active disease. The CDR3 loop is CASREFQRPSTDTQYF. The DNA for the CDR3 is TGTGCCAGCAGGGAATTCCAGCGGCCTAGCACAGATACGCAGTATTTT.